What follows are 22 T cell receptor beta chains derived from one specimen sequenced in a study of OX40 agonist ivuxolimab in advanced cancers. TCRdb's copy holds only in-frame clones and misses some; the assay was immunoSEQ multiplex PCR. The table includes some 76,000 clones, over 70% detected once. Sequences were derived from CD4+ or CD8+ T cells sorted from blood, sampled in a trial of the OX40 agonist ivuxolimab. The receptors shown here come from an adult with an advanced solid tumor such as melanoma, head and neck, liver or kidney cancer.

The chain recombines TRBV2 with TRBJ1-1; D not certain. Trimming cost V 8 bases and J 1 base, with 11 bases left between them. This CDR3 has 13 residues. Germline loops: CDR1 SNHLY, CDR2 FYNNEI. Written as DNA, the CDR3 is TGTGCCAGCTCCCTACGATGGAACACTGAAGCTTTCTTT. Translation: CASSLRWNTEAFF.

V usage is TRBV9 and J usage is TRBJ1-2; the match to TRBD1 covers 7 bases. CDR3 size: 13 residues. The V gene's germline CDR1 is SGDLS and CDR2 YYNGEE. V gave up 4 bases and J gave up 8 bases; unmatched junction bases: 8. Here the CDR3 reads CASSPEGARGYTF. CDR3 coding DNA: TGTGCCAGCAGCCCTGAGGGGGCGCGGGGCTACACCTTC.

This chain links TRBV4-3 with TRBJ2-3, with 14 bases aligning to TRBD2. The CDR3 is 17 amino acids. V lost 4 bases and J lost 6; bases outside the gene matches: 9. Germline V gives CDR1 LGHNA, CDR2 YSLEER. CDR3 sequence (DNA): TGCGCCAGCAGCCTCGGACTAGCGGGAGGTACCCGGGATACGCAGTATTTT. Encoded protein: CASSLGLAGGTRDTQYF.

V is TRBV5-5 and J is TRBJ2-1; the D gene is possibly TRBD1 (5 bases). Trimming removed 1 base at V and 6 bases at J, with 11 bases between. Germline assignment: CDR1 SGHKS and CDR2 YYEKEE (reference sequence). The CDR3 contains 14 residues. The CDR3 reads CASSLLQDRNEQFF. The CDR3 coding sequence is TGTGCCAGCAGCTTGTTACAGGACCGCAATGAGCAGTTCTTC.

This clone was seen just once. The V gene is TRBV9, the J gene TRBJ2-5, with 7 bases aligning to TRBD2. Trimming took 4 bases from V and 5 from J; bases not matched to a gene: 17. Germline V gene data show CDR1 as SGDLS and CDR2 as YYNGEE. CDR3 size: 17 residues. The chain's CDR3 is CASSTGGGTVLGETQYF. CDR3 coding DNA: TGTGCCAGCAGCACGGGGGGAGGAACGGTTCTAGGGGAGACCCAGTACTTC.

The chain links TRBV2 to TRBJ2-7, with D maybe TRBD1 (6 bases). CDR3 size: 13 residues. CDR1 and CDR2 (germline): SNHLY, FYNNEI. Trimming cost V 8 bases and J 0 bases, with 11 bases left between them. The chain's CDR3 is CASSGHLSYEQYF. For the CDR3, the DNA is TGTGCCAGCTCGGGACACCTCTCCTACGAGCAGTACTTC.

The chain uses TRBV9 and TRBJ2-1; TRBD2 agrees at 9 bases. CDR1 SGDLS and CDR2 YYNGEE come from the germline V gene. This CDR3 is 16 amino acids long. Unmatched junction bases numbered 9, after V lost 1 base and J lost 7 bases. CDR3 coding DNA: TGTGCCAGCAGCGTAACGTCTAGCGGGGCCGTGAATGAGCAGTTCTTC. Its translation is CASSVTSSGAVNEQFF.

V and J are TRBV4-2 and TRBJ2-3; D ambiguous. CDR3 length: 14 residues. The V end was cut by 0 bases, the J end by 0 bases, with 4 bases between. CDR1 LGHNA and CDR2 YNFKEQ come from the germline V gene. Written as DNA, the CDR3 is TGTGCCAGCAGCCAAGATGGTAGCACAGATACGCAGTATTTT. The encoded protein is CASSQDGSTDTQYF.

The gene calls are TRBV5-4 and TRBJ2-2; 10 bases are a match to TRBD2. Germline-derived CDR1 and CDR2 are SGHNT and YYREEE (reference sequence). There are 17 residues in the CDR3. The V segment lost 0 bases and the J segment 5 bases; nucleotides outside the gene matches: 7. CDR3 DNA sequence: TGTGCCAGCAGCTTGGGGCGGAGCGGGAGGGTAACCGGGGAGCTGTTTTTT. It specifies CASSLGRSGRVTGELFF. The full variable domain, rest sourced from reference TRBV5-4 and TRBJ2-2, is ETGVTQSPTHLIKTRGQQVTLRCSSQSGHNTVSWYQQALGQGPQFIFQYYREEENGRGNFPPRFSGLQFPNYSSELNVNALELDDSALYLCASSLGRSGRVTGELFFGEGSRLTVL.

The chain joins TRBV2 to TRBJ1-5, with D possibly being TRBD1 (6 bases). Germline V gene data show CDR1 as SNHLY and CDR2 as FYNNEI. V shed 7 bases and J shed 3 bases, with 16 bases lying between them. The CDR3 totals 15 residues. CDR3 amino acids: CASTSGEADNQPQHF. The CDR3 nucleotides read TGTGCCAGCACCTCAGGGGAAGCGGACAATCAGCCCCAGCATTTT.

The chain combines TRBV19 with TRBJ1-2, with D possibly being TRBD1 (6 bases). This CDR3 region has 14 residues. Germline V lookup: CDR1 LNHDA, CDR2 SQIVND (reference sequence). Trimming left V 7 bases short and J 3 bases short, with 15 bases between. In DNA, the CDR3 is TGTGCCAGTACCCCGACAGGCCGCGACTATGGCTACACCTTC. Protein: CASTPTGRDYGYTF.

This clone was counted once. The chain links TRBV28 to TRBJ2-1; D ambiguous. The CDR3 totals 15 residues. With 3 bases removed from V and 6 bases from J, the gap between germline ends came to 15 bases. Germline V lookup: CDR1 MDHEN, CDR2 SYDVKM. CDR3 sequence reads: CASSFLVRSGNEQFF. Here the CDR3 DNA reads TGTGCCAGCAGTTTTCTCGTCAGGTCGGGCAATGAGCAGTTCTTC.

The rearrangement joins TRBV27 to TRBJ2-1; 9 bases are shared with TRBD2. The CDR3 spans 20 residues. J was trimmed by 7 bases and V by 3 bases; bases with no gene match: 22. CDR1 is MNHEY, CDR2 SMNVEV, per germline (reference sequence). CDR3 coding DNA: TGTGCCAGCAGTTTGTTCCGCGGGGGGGCCGAAGTTCTGGGGATAAATGAGCAGTTCTTC. This gives the protein CASSLFRGGAEVLGINEQFF.

V usage is TRBV2 and J usage is TRBJ1-5; D not certain. The V gene lost 3 bases and the J gene lost 8 bases, with 11 bases spanning the gap. The CDR3 runs 13 residues. CDR1 and CDR2 from the germline V gene are SNHLY and FYNNEI. The CDR3 sequence: CASSDRALKPQHF. The CDR3 DNA follows: TGTGCCAGCAGTGACCGGGCCCTGAAGCCCCAGCATTTT.

The J gene is TRBJ2-3, the V gene TRBV29-1; D unclear. Trimming shortened V by 3 bases and J by 3 bases, and 7 bases separated the two germline ends. CDR1 is SQVTM, CDR2 ANQGSEA, per germline. The CDR3 extends over 12 amino acids. The CDR3 is CSVEEATDTQYF. CDR3 nucleotide sequence: TGCAGCGTTGAGGAAGCGACAGATACGCAGTATTTT.

V gene TRBV27 combines with J gene TRBJ2-1; TRBD2 is a possible D gene (6 bases). There are 14 residues in the CDR3. The V and J ends lost 4 bases and 8 bases respectively, with 15 bases between them. From germline, CDR1 is MNHEY and CDR2 SMNVEV (reference sequence). The CDR3 DNA reads TGTGCCAGCAGTTCCGGGACTTCTTCCTATGAGCAGTTCTTC. Translation gives CASSSGTSSYEQFF.

This clone came up once. This rearrangement joins TRBV7-2 to TRBJ2-1, with 9 bases lining up with TRBD2. Looked up from germline, CDR1 is SGHTA and CDR2 is FQGNSA. This CDR3 spans 17 amino acids. Trimming took 5 bases from V and 0 from J; bases not matched to a gene: 8. In nucleotides, the CDR3 is TGTGCCAGCAGCCCCCATAGCGGGGGTTACTCCTACAATGAGCAGTTCTTC. This gives the protein CASSPHSGGYSYNEQFF. Together with reference TRBV7-2 and TRBJ2-1, the CDR3 gives the full variable domain: GAGVSQSPSNKVTEKGKDVELRCDPISGHTALYWYRQSLGQGLEFLIYFQGNSAPDKSGLPSDRFSAERTGGSVSTLTIQRTQQEDSAVYLCASSPHSGGYSYNEQFFGPGTRLTVL.

The V gene is TRBV19, the J gene TRBJ2-2; 7 nucleotides agree with TRBD1. V dropped 5 bases and J dropped 6; count of bases not matched to a gene: 21. The CDR3 sequence is 19 residues long. Per germline, CDR1 LNHDA and CDR2 SQIVND (reference sequence). CDR3 in DNA: TGTGCCAGTAGTTCCTTGGGTTATTCAACAGGGGCGTACGCCGGGGAGCTGTTTTTT. Its protein is CASSSLGYSTGAYAGELFF.

With respect to this clone: Other nucleotide sequences in the sample specify the same CDR3. The V call is TRBV5-1, the J call TRBJ2-5, with no clear D. The ends were cut back, 3 bases at V and 0 bases at J, with 3 bases in the middle. Germline V gives CDR1 SGHRS, CDR2 YFSETQ. This CDR3 has 12 amino acids. The CDR3 DNA reads as TGCGCCAGCAGCTGGGACCAAGAGACCCAGTACTTC. Protein: CASSWDQETQYF.

The V and J genes are TRBV7-6 and TRBJ2-3, with 8 bases aligning to TRBD1. Germline trimming cut 1 base from V and 2 bases from J; bases unmatched to any gene: 8. Per the germline V gene, CDR1 is SGHVS and CDR2 is FNYEAQ. The CDR3 is made up of 17 amino acids. CDR3: CASSLEARGRVTDTQYF. The CDR3, as DNA: TGTGCCAGCAGCTTAGAGGCCAGGGGGCGGGTCACAGATACGCAGTATTTT. The full variable domain, completed using reference TRBV7-6 and TRBJ2-3, is GAGVSQSPRYKVTKRGQDVALRCDPISGHVSLYWYRQALGQGPEFLTYFNYEAQQDKSGLPNDRFSAERPEGSISTLTIQRTEQRDSAMYRCASSLEARGRVTDTQYFGPGTRLTVL.

The rearrangement links TRBV5-1 to TRBJ2-3; a possible D gene is TRBD1 (6 bases). Germline values: CDR1 SGHRS, CDR2 YFSETQ. The CDR3 length is 15 residues. Trimming removed 1 base from V and 4 bases from J, with 13 bases in between. The CDR3: CASSLTGTPADTQYF. The CDR3 DNA sequence: TGCGCCAGCAGCTTGACAGGGACACCAGCAGATACGCAGTATTTT.

V is TRBV5-1 and J is TRBJ2-5; either TRBD1 or TRBD2 may supply D (5 bases each). The CDR3 length is 14 residues. Trimming removed 1 base at V and 5 bases at J, with 12 bases between. Looked up from germline, CDR1 is SGHRS and CDR2 is YFSETQ. The CDR3 region is CASSLIWGTETQYF. Written as DNA, the CDR3 is TGCGCCAGCAGCTTGATTTGGGGGACGGAGACCCAGTACTTC. Using reference TRBV5-1 and TRBJ2-5 for the parts outside the CDR3, the full variable domain is KAGVTQTPRYLIKTRGQQVTLSCSPISGHRSVSWYQQTPGQGLQFLFEYFSETQRNKGNFPGRFSGRQFSNSRSEMNVSTLELGDSALYLCASSLIWGTETQYFGPGTRLLVL.